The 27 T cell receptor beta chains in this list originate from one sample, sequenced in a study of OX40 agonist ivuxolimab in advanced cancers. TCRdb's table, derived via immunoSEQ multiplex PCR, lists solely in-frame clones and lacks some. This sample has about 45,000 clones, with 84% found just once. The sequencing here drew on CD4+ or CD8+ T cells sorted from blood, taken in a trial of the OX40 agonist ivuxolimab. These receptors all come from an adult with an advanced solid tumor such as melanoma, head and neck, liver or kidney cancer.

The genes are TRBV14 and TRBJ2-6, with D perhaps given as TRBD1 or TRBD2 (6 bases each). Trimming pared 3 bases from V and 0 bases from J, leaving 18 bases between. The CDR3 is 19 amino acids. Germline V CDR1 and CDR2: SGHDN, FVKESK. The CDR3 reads CASSQTRGQGFSGANVLTF. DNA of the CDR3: TGTGCCAGCAGCCAGACTAGGGGACAAGGCTTCTCTGGGGCCAACGTCCTGACTTTC. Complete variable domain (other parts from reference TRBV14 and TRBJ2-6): EAGVTQFPSHSVIEKGQTVTLRCDPISGHDNLYWYRRVMGKEIKFLLHFVKESKQDESGMPNNRFLAERTGGTYSTLKVQPAELEDSGVYFCASSQTRGQGFSGANVLTFGAGSRLTVL.

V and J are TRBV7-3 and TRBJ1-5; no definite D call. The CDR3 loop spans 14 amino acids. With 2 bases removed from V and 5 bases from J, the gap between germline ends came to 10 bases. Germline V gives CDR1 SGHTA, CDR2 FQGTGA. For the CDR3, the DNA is TGTGCCAGCAGCTTAGCGGTTAACGATCAGCCCCAGCATTTT. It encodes CASSLAVNDQPQHF. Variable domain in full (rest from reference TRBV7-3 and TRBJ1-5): GAGVSQTPSNKVTEKGKYVELRCDPISGHTALYWYRQSLGQGPEFLIYFQGTGAADDSGLPNDRFFAVRPEGSVSTLKIQRTERGDSAVYLCASSLAVNDQPQHFGDGTRLSIL.

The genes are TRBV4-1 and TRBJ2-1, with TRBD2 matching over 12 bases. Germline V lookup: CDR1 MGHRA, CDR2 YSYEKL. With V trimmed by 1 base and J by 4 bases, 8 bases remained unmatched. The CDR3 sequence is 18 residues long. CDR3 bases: TGCGCCAGCAGCCAAGTCGATCTCGGACTAGCGGGATACAATGAGCAGTTCTTC. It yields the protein CASSQVDLGLAGYNEQFF.

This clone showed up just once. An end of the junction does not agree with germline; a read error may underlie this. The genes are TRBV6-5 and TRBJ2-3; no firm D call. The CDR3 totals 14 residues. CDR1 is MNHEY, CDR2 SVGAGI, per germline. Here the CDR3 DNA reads TGTGCCAGCGGTTACTCGAATGCGGCAGATACGCAGTATTTT. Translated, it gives CASGYSNAADTQYF.

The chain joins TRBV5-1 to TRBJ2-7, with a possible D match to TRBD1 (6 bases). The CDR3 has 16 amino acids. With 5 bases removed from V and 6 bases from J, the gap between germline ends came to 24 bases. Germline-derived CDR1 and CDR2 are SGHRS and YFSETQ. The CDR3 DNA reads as TGCGCCAGCAGACAGTGGGCCGGGACAAGCGGAATCGAGCAGTACTTC. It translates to CASRQWAGTSGIEQYF.

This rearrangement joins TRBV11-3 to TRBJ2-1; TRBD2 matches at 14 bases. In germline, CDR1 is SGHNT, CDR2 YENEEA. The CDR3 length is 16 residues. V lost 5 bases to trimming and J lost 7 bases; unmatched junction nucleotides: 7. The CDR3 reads CASSVGTSGSKNEQFF. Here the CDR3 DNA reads TGTGCCAGCAGCGTTGGGACTAGCGGGAGTAAAAATGAGCAGTTCTTC.

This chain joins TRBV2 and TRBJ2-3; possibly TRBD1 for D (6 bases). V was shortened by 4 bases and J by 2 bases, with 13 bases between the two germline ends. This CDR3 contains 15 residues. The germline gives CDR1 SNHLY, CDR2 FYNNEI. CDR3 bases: TGTGCCAGCAGTGGATGGGGGCTGGACACAGATACGCAGTATTTT. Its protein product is CASSGWGLDTDTQYF.

CDR3 sequence reads: CASSVGGPSYEQYF. CDR3 nucleotides: TGTGCCAGCAGCGTAGGGGGACCGTCCTACGAGCAGTACTTC. The rearrangement joins TRBV9 to TRBJ2-7; possibly TRBD1 or TRBD2 for D (5 bases each). V lost 0 bases, J lost 1 base, and 8 bases lay in between. Germline loops: CDR1 SGDLS, CDR2 YYNGEE. The CDR3 runs 14 residues.

The CDR3 reads CASSQERTSVYEQYF. In nucleotides, the CDR3 is TGTGCCAGCAGCCAAGAGAGGACTAGCGTCTACGAGCAGTACTTC. V is TRBV4-2 and J is TRBJ2-7, with 9 bases fitting TRBD2. CDR1 and CDR2 (germline): LGHNA, YNFKEQ. The CDR3 totals 15 residues. V trimming: 0 bases; J trimming: 3 bases; junction bases outside the gene matches: 3.

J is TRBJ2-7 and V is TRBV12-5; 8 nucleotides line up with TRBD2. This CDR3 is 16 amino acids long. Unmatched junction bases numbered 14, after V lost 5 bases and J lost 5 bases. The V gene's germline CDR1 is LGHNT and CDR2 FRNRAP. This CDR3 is CASGLSSRGRSHEQYF. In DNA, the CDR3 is TGTGCTAGTGGTCTTTCAAGTCGCGGGAGGTCCCACGAGCAGTACTTC.

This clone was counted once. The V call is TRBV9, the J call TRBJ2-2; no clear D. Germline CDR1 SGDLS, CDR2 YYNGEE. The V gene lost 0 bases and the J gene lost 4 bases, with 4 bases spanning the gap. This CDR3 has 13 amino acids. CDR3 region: CASSVGVTGELFF. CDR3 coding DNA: TGTGCCAGCAGCGTAGGGGTCACCGGGGAGCTGTTTTTT.

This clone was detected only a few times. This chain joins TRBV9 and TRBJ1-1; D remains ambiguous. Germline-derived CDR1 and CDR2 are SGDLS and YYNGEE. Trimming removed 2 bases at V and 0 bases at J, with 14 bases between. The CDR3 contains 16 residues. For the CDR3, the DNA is TGTGCCAGCAGCGTCACGGACGAAAGCCTGAACACTGAAGCTTTCTTT. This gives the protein CASSVTDESLNTEAFF. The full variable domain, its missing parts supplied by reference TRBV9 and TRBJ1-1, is DSGVTQTPKHLITATGQRVTLRCSPRSGDLSVYWYQQSLDQGLQFLIQYYNGEERAKGNILERFSAQQFPDLHSELNLSSLELGDSALYFCASSVTDESLNTEAFFGQGTRLTVV.

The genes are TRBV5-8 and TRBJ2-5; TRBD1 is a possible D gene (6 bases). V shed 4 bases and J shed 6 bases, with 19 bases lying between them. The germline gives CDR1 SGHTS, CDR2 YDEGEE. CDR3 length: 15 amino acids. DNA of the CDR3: TGTGCCAGCAGCGTCCGCCCCAACAGGGAACAGACCCAGTACTTC. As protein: CASSVRPNREQTQYF.

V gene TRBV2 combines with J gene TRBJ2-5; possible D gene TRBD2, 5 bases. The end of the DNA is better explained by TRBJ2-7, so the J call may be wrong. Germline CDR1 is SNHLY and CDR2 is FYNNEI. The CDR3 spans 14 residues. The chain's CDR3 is CASGGEHSSYEQYF. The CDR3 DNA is TGTGCCAGCGGTGGGGAGCACAGCTCCTACGAGCAGTACTTC.

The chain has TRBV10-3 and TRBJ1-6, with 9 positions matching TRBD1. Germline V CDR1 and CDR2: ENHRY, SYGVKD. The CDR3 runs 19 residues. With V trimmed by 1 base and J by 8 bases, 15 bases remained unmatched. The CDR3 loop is CAISEFRDREIFEDSPLHF. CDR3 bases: TGTGCCATCAGTGAGTTCCGGGACAGGGAGATTTTCGAGGATTCACCCCTCCACTTT.

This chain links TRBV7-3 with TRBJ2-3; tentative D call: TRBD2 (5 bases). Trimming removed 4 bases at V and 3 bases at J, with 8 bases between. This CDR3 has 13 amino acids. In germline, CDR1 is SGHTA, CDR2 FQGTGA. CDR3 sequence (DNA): TGTGCCAGCAGCTCGGGGATAACAGATACGCAGTATTTT. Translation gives CASSSGITDTQYF.

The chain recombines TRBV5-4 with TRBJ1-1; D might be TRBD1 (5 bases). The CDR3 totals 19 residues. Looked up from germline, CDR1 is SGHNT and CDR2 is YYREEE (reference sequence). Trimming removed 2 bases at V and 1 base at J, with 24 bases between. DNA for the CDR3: TGTGCCAGCAGCTTTGGAATGTTACGGGGCGGGACGGCGAACACTGAAGCTTTCTTT. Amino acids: CASSFGMLRGGTANTEAFF.

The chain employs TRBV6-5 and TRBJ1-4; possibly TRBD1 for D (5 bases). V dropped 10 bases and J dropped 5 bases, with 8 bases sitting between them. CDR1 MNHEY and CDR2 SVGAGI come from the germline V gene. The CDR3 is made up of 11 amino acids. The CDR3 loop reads CATNRNEKLFF. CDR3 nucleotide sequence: TGTGCCACTAACAGGAATGAAAAACTGTTTTTT.

DNA for the CDR3: TGTGCCAGCAGCGAGGGGGCCCGGAATAATGAGCAGTTCTTC. Its protein is CASSEGARNNEQFF. The V gene is TRBV7-8, the J gene TRBJ2-1, with 7 bases that match TRBD1. CDR3 length: 14 amino acids. With V trimmed by 5 bases and J by 7 bases, 8 bases remained unmatched. Germline lookup yields CDR1 SGHVS and CDR2 FQNEAQ.

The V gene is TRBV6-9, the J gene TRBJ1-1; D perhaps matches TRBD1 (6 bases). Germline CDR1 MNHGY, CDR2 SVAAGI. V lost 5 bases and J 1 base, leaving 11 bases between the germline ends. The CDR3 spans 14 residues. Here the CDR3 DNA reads TGTGCCAGCAGTGGAGGGGGTCAGAACACTGAAGCTTTCTTT. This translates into CASSGGGQNTEAFF.

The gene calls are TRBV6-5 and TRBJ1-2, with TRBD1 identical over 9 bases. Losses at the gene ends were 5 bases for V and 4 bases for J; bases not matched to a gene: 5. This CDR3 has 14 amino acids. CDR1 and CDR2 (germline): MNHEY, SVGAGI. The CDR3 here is CASSGGTGRYGYTF. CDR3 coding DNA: TGTGCCAGCAGTGGGGGGACAGGGCGCTATGGCTACACCTTC.

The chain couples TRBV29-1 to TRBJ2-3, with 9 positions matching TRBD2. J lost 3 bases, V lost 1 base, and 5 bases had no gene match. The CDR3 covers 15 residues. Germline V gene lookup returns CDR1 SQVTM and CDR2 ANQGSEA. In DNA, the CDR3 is TGCAGCGTTGAAGGGGGCGGGGGGGCAACAGATACGCAGTATTTT. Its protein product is CSVEGGGGATDTQYF.

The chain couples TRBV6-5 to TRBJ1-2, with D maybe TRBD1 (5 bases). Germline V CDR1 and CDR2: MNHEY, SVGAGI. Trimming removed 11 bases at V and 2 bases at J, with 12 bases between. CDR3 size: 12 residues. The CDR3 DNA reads TGTGCCGGCCGGGACGGGAACTATGGCTACACCTTC. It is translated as CAGRDGNYGYTF.

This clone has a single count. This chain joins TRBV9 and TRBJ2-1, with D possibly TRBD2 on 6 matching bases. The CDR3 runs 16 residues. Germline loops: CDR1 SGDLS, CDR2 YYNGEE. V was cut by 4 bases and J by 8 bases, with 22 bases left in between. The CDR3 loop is CASSPLEGWAWDEQFF. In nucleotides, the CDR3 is TGTGCCAGCAGCCCTCTGGAGGGGTGGGCCTGGGATGAGCAGTTCTTC. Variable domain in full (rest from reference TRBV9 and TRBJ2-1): DSGVTQTPKHLITATGQRVTLRCSPRSGDLSVYWYQQSLDQGLQFLIQYYNGEERAKGNILERFSAQQFPDLHSELNLSSLELGDSALYFCASSPLEGWAWDEQFFGPGTRLTVL.

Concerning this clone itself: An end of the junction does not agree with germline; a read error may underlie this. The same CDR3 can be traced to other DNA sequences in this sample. Here the CDR3 DNA reads TGTGCCAGCAGCTTAGATCGGGGAGCCCGCGGGACTGAGGCTTTCTTT. This translates into CASSLDRGARGTEAFF. This chain joins TRBV7-9 and TRBJ1-1; D perhaps matches TRBD1 (5 bases). The CDR3 is 16 amino acids. Germline CDR1 reads SEHNR; CDR2 reads FQNEAQ (reference sequence).

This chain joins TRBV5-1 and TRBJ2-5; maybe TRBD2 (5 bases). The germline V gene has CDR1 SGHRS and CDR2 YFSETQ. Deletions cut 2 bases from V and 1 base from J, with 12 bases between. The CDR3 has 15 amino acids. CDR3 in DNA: TGCGCCAGCAGCTTCGGTAGCGCGGCCCAAGAGACCCAGTACTTC. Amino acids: CASSFGSAAQETQYF.

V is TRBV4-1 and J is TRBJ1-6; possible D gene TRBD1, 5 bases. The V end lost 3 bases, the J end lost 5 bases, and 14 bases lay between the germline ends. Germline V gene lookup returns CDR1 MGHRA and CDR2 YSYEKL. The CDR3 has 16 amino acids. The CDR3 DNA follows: TGCGCCAGCAGCCACCTACGGGGGGAGAATAATTCACCCCTCCACTTT. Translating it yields CASSHLRGENNSPLHF.